This T cell receptor beta chain was profiled in a study of vaccination and CD4 T cells after COVID-19. Study-level information: Vaccinees got either two BNT162b2 doses or two mRNA-1273 doses. A CEFX pool, an HIV-1 Nef pool, or else no peptide went into the control cultures.

Findings of the study overall: Convalescent patients showed a median around 90% of reactive clones that were seen only post-vaccination.

In regard to this clonotype: Its antigen is still unknown.

With the Oncomine TCR Beta short-read assay, DNA from cultured CD4+ T cells was sequenced. Genomic DNA extraction was carried out from cultured CD4+ T cells. MiXCR, run by TCRdb on the PCR reads, gives a single entry per CDR3 protein. The sample has under 7,500 distinct CDR3 sequences; around 50% are singletons. Documented treatment: approximately 10-day PBMC culture with coronavirus spike peptide pools or control peptides (ViraFEST assay). CD4+ T cells of the unexposed donor were collected before the COVID-19 pandemic (2011-2018). The origin of this receptor is a human donor in good health. Sequenced material: CD4+ T cells from blood, cultured in vitro.

CDR3 nucleotides: TGTGCCAGCGCAACAGGGATCTCCTACGAGCAGTACTTC. Translated, it gives CASATGISYEQYF. The chain is built from TRBV6-1 and TRBJ2-7, with a tentative D call TRBD1 (6 bases). V lost 8 bases and J 0 bases, leaving 11 bases between the germline ends. The CDR3 has 13 amino acids. CDR1 MNHNS and CDR2 SASEGT come from the germline V gene.